A selection of T cell receptor beta chains follows, all from one sample in a study of blood T cell repertoires in COVID-19. Using immunoSEQ multiplex PCR, the repertoire was profiled, and TCRdb retains in-frame clones only, with some absent. The sample includes some 110,000 clones, around 84% of them seen just once. The sequenced sample consisted of peripheral blood. The receptors here all came from a man aged 40-55 years with acute or convalescent COVID-19. The CDR3 runs from the conserved cysteine through the conserved F or W. D genes are given only for firm matches. Not every row has a clone size; where given, it reads once, few, many or a size class.

D: NA; size: once; V: TRBV6-5; J: TRBJ1-2; DNA: TGTGCCAGCAGACCAATCGACATTCCCTATGGCTACACCTTC; CDR3: CASRPIDIPYGYTF
D: TRBD2; size: NA; V: TRBV6-2/TRBV6-3; J: TRBJ2-4; DNA: TGTGCCAGCAGTTACTCGAGACTAGCCCAAAACATTCAGTACTTC; CDR3: CASSYSRLAQNIQYF
D: TRBD1; size: NA; V: TRBV2; J: TRBJ1-2; DNA: TGTGCCAGCAGACCCTCTGTTCCCGGGACAGGACGCTATGGCTACACCTTC; CDR3: CASRPSVPGTGRYGYTF
D: NA; size: NA; V: TRBV2; J: TRBJ1-6; DNA: TGTGCCAGCAGTGAATCAAACAGGGACAATTCACCCCTCCACTTT; CDR3: CASSESNRDNSPLHF
D: NA; size: NA; V: TRBV5-1; J: TRBJ1-1; DNA: TGCGCCAGCAGCCCAGGGGACACCGTGAACACTGAAGCTTTCTTT; CDR3: CASSPGDTVNTEAFF
D: TRBD1; size: once; V: TRBV19; J: TRBJ1-5; DNA: TGTGCCAGCAACAAGGGACAGGCTAGCAATCAGCCCCAGCATTTT; CDR3: CASNKGQASNQPQHF
D: NA; size: NA; V: TRBV11-2; J: TRBJ2-1; DNA: TGTGCCAGCAGCTTAGCCCAGTGGGGGGGCCTTCTCGATGAGCAGTTCTTC; CDR3: CASSLAQWGGLLDEQFF
D: NA; size: NA; V: TRBV3-1/TRBV3-2; J: TRBJ1-6; DNA: TGTGCCAGCAATAACGGGGGGGCTTATTCACCCCTCCACTTT; CDR3: CASNNGGAYSPLHF
D: TRBD2; size: NA; V: TRBV9; J: TRBJ2-5; DNA: TGTGCCAGCAGCGTACCCTCTAGCGGGGGTGATCAAGAGACCCAGTACTTC; CDR3: CASSVPSSGGDQETQYF
D: NA; size: NA; V: TRBV6-5; J: TRBJ2-2; DNA: TGTGCCAGCAGTTACTCGATGGGACACCATACCGGGGAGCTGTTTTTT; CDR3: CASSYSMGHHTGELFF
D: NA; size: NA; V: TRBV6-5; J: TRBJ1-1; DNA: TGTGCCAGCACTCGGGGAATGAACACTGAAGCTTTCTTT; CDR3: CASTRGMNTEAFF
D: TRBD1; size: few; V: TRBV27; J: TRBJ2-7; DNA: TGTGCCAGCAGTTCACCCGAGACAGGGGGCTACGAGCAGTACTTC; CDR3: CASSSPETGGYEQYF
D: NA; size: NA; V: TRBV5-3; J: TRBJ2-3; DNA: TGTGCCAGAAGCTTGCCGACAATTGTGCATCCTTTGGGCACAGATACGCAGTATTTT; CDR3: CARSLPTIVHPLGTDTQYF
D: TRBD1; size: NA; V: TRBV3-1/TRBV3-2; J: TRBJ1-1; DNA: TGTGCCAGCAGCATCCGACAGGGGGCGGGATCTGAAGCTTTCTTT; CDR3: CASSIRQGAGSEAFF
D: NA; size: NA; V: TRBV29-1; J: TRBJ1-1; DNA: TGCAGCGCTAGGGCCACAGGAAGGACTGAAGCTTTCTTT; CDR3: CSARATGRTEAFF
D: NA; size: NA; V: TRBV5-1; J: TRBJ2-3; DNA: TGCGCCAGCAGCCCTTCGGCGGGCACAGATACGCAGTATTTT; CDR3: CASSPSAGTDTQYF
D: NA; size: NA; V: TRBV4-1; J: TRBJ2-5; DNA: TGCGCCAGCAGCCCCCGGGCGGGAGAGACCCAGTACTTC; CDR3: CASSPRAGETQYF
D: NA; size: NA; V: TRBV7-2; J: TRBJ1-1; DNA: TGTGCCAGCAGCATCGACAGGTACACTGAAGCTTTCTTT; CDR3: CASSIDRYTEAFF
D: TRBD1; size: NA; V: TRBV7-6; J: TRBJ1-6; DNA: TGTGCCAGCAGCCTCAGCGGTGCAGGGGGCAATTCACCCCTCCACTTT; CDR3: CASSLSGAGGNSPLHF
D: NA; size: NA; V: TRBV6-5; J: TRBJ2-1; DNA: TGTGCCAGCAGTTACCAGAGAAACCATCCGGGCAATGAGCAGTTCTTC; CDR3: CASSYQRNHPGNEQFF
D: TRBD2; size: NA; V: TRBV5-6; J: TRBJ2-7; DNA: TGTGCCAGCAGCAGGGGGACTAGCGGGAAGTACGAGCAGTACTTC; CDR3: CASSRGTSGKYEQYF
D: NA; size: NA; V: TRBV3-1/TRBV3-2; J: TRBJ1-6; DNA: TGTGCCAGCAGCAAATCGTCTGGGAGGATTTCACCCCTCCACTTT; CDR3: CASSKSSGRISPLHF
D: NA; size: NA; V: TRBV6-5; J: TRBJ1-6; DNA: TGTGCCAGCGCTCCGGGCTCCTATAATTCACCCCTCCACTTT; CDR3: CASAPGSYNSPLHF
D: TRBD1; size: NA; V: TRBV7-2; J: TRBJ1-6; DNA: TGTGCCAGCAGCTCGAGACAGGGGGCTAATTCACCCCTCCACTTT; CDR3: CASSSRQGANSPLHF
D: NA; size: NA; V: TRBV3-1/TRBV3-2; J: TRBJ1-6; DNA: TGTGCCACGGGGGGGACGAATGATTCACCCCTCCACTTT; CDR3: CATGGTNDSPLHF
D: TRBD1; size: once; V: TRBV29-1; J: TRBJ2-7; DNA: TGCAGCGTTGAAGATCGGGGACAGGGAAGATACGAGCAGTACTTC; CDR3: CSVEDRGQGRYEQYF
D: NA; size: NA; V: TRBV21-1; J: TRBJ2-2; DNA: TGTGCCAGCAGCAACCCGGGAAAAAAGAACACCGGGGAGCTGTTTTTT; CDR3: CASSNPGKKNTGELFF
D: TRBD1; size: NA; V: TRBV6-1; J: TRBJ2-7; DNA: TGTGCCAGCAGTGAAGGATACAGGGGGAGCCTCTACGAGCAGTACTTC; CDR3: CASSEGYRGSLYEQYF
D: NA; size: NA; V: TRBV5-1; J: TRBJ2-2; DNA: TGCGCCAGCAGCCAGGGGTACGGGGAGCTGTTTTTT; CDR3: CASSQGYGELFF
D: NA; size: once; V: TRBV27; J: TRBJ2-1; DNA: TGTGCCAGCAGTTTATCGATAGGCCCGCGGGAGCAGTTCTTC; CDR3: CASSLSIGPREQFF
D: TRBD2; size: NA; V: TRBV27; J: TRBJ2-3; DNA: TGTGCCAGCAGTCATAGACTAGCGGGGGGCACAGATACGCAGTATTTT; CDR3: CASSHRLAGGTDTQYF
D: TRBD1; size: NA; V: TRBV5-5; J: TRBJ1-3; DNA: TGTGCCAGCAGCTTGGGGACAGGAACTGGAAACACCATATATTTT; CDR3: CASSLGTGTGNTIYF
D: NA; size: NA; V: TRBV10-3; J: TRBJ2-1; DNA: TGTGCCATCAGTGAGTCCCTCGACAGCCAGCAGTTCTTC; CDR3: CAISESLDSQQFF
D: NA; size: NA; V: TRBV5-4; J: TRBJ1-5; DNA: TGTGCCAGCAGCCCCGCCGGGGGGCAGCCCCAGCATTTT; CDR3: CASSPAGGQPQHF
D: TRBD2; size: NA; V: TRBV9; J: TRBJ2-5; DNA: TGTGCCAGCAGCAAGGGGACTAGCGGGAAAGAGACCCAGTACTTC; CDR3: CASSKGTSGKETQYF
D: TRBD2; size: NA; V: TRBV28; J: TRBJ2-1; DNA: TGTGCCAGCAGTTCTAGCGGGAGTAGTGTCCATGAGCAGTTCTTC; CDR3: CASSSSGSSVHEQFF